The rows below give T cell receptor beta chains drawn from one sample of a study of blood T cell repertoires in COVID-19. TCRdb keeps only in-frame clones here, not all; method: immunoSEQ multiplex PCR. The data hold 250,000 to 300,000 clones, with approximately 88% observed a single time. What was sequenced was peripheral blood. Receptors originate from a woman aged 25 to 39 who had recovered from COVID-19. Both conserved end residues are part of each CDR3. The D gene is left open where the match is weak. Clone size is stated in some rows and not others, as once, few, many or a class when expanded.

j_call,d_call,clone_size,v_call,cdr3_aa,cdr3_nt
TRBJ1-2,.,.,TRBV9,CASSRDLPNYGYTF,TGTGCCAGCAGCCGGGACTTACCTAACTATGGCTACACCTTC
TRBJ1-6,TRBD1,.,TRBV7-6,CAGSPTAGQGNSPLHF,TGTGCCGGCAGCCCAACCGCGGGACAGGGAAATTCACCCCTCCACTTT
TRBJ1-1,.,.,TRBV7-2,CASSSPDRNTEAFF,TGTGCCAGCAGCTCCCCGGACAGAAACACTGAAGCTTTCTTT
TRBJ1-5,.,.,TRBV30,CAWSGRGQPQHF,TGTGCCTGGAGTGGTCGGGGTCAGCCCCAGCATTTT
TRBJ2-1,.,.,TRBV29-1,CSVRTRGDNEQFF,TGCAGCGTCCGAACGCGGGGCGACAATGAGCAGTTCTTC
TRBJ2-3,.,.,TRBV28,CASSSPGFTDTQYF,TGTGCCAGCAGTTCACCAGGATTCACAGATACGCAGTATTTT
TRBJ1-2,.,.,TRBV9,CASSVTSSGSGYTF,TGTGCCAGCAGCGTCACATCGTCCGGGTCCGGCTACACCTTC
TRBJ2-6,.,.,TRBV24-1,CATSNTGYPSSGANVLTF,TGTGCCACCTCGAATACAGGGTACCCCTCCTCTGGGGCCAACGTCCTGACTTTC
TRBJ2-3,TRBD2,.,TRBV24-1,CATSEGAGGVTDTQYF,TGTGCCACCAGTGAGGGAGCGGGGGGGGTCACAGATACGCAGTATTTT
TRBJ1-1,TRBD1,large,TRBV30,CAWDRDRQGRAEAFF,TGTGCCTGGGATAGAGACCGACAGGGGCGGGCTGAAGCTTTCTTT
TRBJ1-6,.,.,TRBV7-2,CASSFSSTNSPLHF,TGTGCCAGCAGCTTCTCCAGTACTAATTCACCCCTCCACTTT
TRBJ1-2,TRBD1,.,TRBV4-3,CASSQPGQGEVGGYTF,TGCGCCAGCAGCCAACCTGGACAGGGGGAAGTAGGAGGCTACACCTTC
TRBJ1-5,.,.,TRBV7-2,CASSPSYLGNQPQHF,TGTGCCAGCAGCCCAAGCTATTTGGGCAATCAGCCCCAGCATTTT
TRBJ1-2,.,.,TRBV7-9,CASSLISSPRQEEPMGYTF,TGTGCCAGCAGCTTAATCTCCTCACCCCGACAGGAAGAACCCATGGGCTACACCTTC
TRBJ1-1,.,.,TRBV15,CATSTDRRTEAFF,TGTGCCACCAGCACGGACAGACGCACTGAAGCTTTCTTT
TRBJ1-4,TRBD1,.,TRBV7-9,CASSPTGGTNEKLFF,TGTGCCAGCAGCCCCACAGGGGGGACGAATGAAAAACTGTTTTTT
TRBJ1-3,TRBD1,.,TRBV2,CASSQGENTIYF,TGTGCCAGCAGTCAGGGGGAGAACACCATATATTTT
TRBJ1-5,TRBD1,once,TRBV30,CAWGTGFAQPQHF,TGTGCCTGGGGGACAGGGTTCGCTCAGCCCCAGCATTTT
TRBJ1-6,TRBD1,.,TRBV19,CASKKTGDDSPLHF,TGTGCCAGTAAGAAGACAGGGGACGATTCACCCCTCCACTTT
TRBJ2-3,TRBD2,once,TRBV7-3,CASSSGTSGVPDTQYF,TGTGCCAGCAGCTCCGGGACTAGCGGGGTCCCAGATACGCAGTATTTT
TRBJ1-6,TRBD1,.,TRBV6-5,CASKRGRNSPLHF,TGTGCCAGCAAGAGGGGGCGGAATTCACCCCTCCACTTT
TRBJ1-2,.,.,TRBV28,CASSYRTPNYGYTF,TGTGCCAGCAGTTACCGGACACCTAACTATGGCTACACCTTC
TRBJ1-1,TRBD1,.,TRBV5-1,CASSEGTGLTEAFF,TGCGCCAGCAGCGAGGGGACAGGGCTCACTGAAGCTTTCTTT
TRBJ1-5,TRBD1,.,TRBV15,CATSRSDRERRQPQHF,TGTGCCACCAGCAGATCGGACAGGGAAAGGCGTCAGCCCCAGCATTTT
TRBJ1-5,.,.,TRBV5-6,CASSQQGNQPQHF,TGTGCCAGCAGCCAGCAGGGAAATCAGCCCCAGCATTTT
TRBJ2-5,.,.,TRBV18,CASSQTGLWKETQYF,TGTGCCAGCTCCCAAACAGGGTTATGGAAAGAGACCCAGTACTTC
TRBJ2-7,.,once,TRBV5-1,CASSSRVTGAYEQYF,TGCGCCAGCAGCTCCCGGGTCACGGGGGCCTACGAGCAGTACTTC
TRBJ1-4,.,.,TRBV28,CASKFPRGGEKLFF,TGTGCCAGCAAGTTTCCGAGGGGGGGGGAAAAACTGTTTTTT
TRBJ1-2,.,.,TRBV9,CASSTIQDNYGYTF,TGTGCCAGCAGCACGATACAGGATAACTATGGCTACACCTTC
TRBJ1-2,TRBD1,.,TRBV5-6,CASSWDRRPGGYTF,TGTGCCAGCAGCTGGGACAGGCGACCTGGTGGCTACACCTTC
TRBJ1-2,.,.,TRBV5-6,CASRQDTLSYGYTF,TGTGCCAGCAGGCAGGACACACTCTCGTATGGCTACACCTTC
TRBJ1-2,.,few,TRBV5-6,CASSLRLATGYTF,TGTGCCAGCAGCTTGCGACTAGCCACTGGCTACACCTTC
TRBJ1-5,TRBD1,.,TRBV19,CASSPGQGWRPQHF,TGTGCCAGTAGTCCGGGACAGGGATGGAGGCCCCAGCATTTT
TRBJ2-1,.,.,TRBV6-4,CASTKRAGGEQFF,TGTGCCAGCACGAAGAGGGCCGGGGGTGAGCAGTTCTTC
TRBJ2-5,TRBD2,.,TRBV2,CASSEDSGGARETQYF,TGTGCCAGCAGTGAAGATAGCGGGGGGGCCCGGGAGACCCAGTACTTC
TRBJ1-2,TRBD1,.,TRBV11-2,CASSQGATYGYTF,TGTGCCAGCAGCCAGGGGGCCACCTATGGCTACACCTTC
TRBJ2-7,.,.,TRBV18,CASSPIQGGIYEQYF,TGTGCCAGCTCACCAATCCAGGGGGGAATCTACGAGCAGTACTTC
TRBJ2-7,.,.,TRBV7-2,CASSMTGGVAKQYF,TGTGCCAGCAGCATGACAGGCGGAGTTGCGAAGCAGTACTTC
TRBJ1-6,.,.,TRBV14,CASSQDWAGSSYNSPLHF,TGTGCCAGCAGCCAAGATTGGGCCGGAAGCTCCTATAATTCACCCCTCCACTTT
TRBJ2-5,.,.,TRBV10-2,CASSETTQETQYF,TGCGCCAGCAGTGAGACTACACAAGAGACCCAGTACTTC
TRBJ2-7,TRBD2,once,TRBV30,CAWRWLAGSGEQYF,TGTGCCTGGAGGTGGCTAGCGGGGAGTGGCGAGCAGTACTTC
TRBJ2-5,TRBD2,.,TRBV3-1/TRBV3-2,CASSRGLQETQYF,TGTGCCAGCAGCCGGGGACTACAAGAGACCCAGTACTTC